The 16 T cell receptor beta chains reported below all come from one sample, sequenced in a study of early stage breast cancer tumors. The repertoire was sequenced with immunoSEQ multiplex PCR; TCRdb's copy has only in-frame clones and lacks some. Here the sample spans 25,000 to 30,000 clones, under 75% being singletons. Sequencing was performed on blood. The receptors shown here come from a person aged 45-60 years with breast cancer.

The chain has TRBV2 and TRBJ2-1, with 9 nucleotides matching TRBD1. The V and J ends lost 6 bases and 6 bases, in that order; junction bases with no gene match: 6. CDR1 and CDR2 (germline): SNHLY, FYNNEI. There are 14 residues in the CDR3. CDR3 bases: TGTGCCAGCAGGGGAAGGACAGGGGCCAATGAGCAGTTCTTC. It translates to CASRGRTGANEQFF.

The rearrangement uses TRBV12-5 and TRBJ1-3; D gene unclear. The CDR3 contains 14 residues. V lost 1 base and J lost 3, with 7 bases in between. The germline V gene has CDR1 LGHNT and CDR2 FRNRAP. CDR3 nucleotide sequence: TGTGCTAGTGGTTTGGGCGGTAATGGAAACACCATATATTTT. Protein: CASGLGGNGNTIYF.

This clone is a singleton in its sample. Other DNA sequences from this sample encode an identical CDR3 as well. The CDR3, as DNA: TGTGCCAGCAGCGTAGGGGGTTACACTGAAGCTTTCTTT. Translating it yields CASSVGGYTEAFF. The chain joins TRBV9 to TRBJ1-1; no clear D. The V gene lost 0 bases and the J gene lost 3 bases, with 6 bases spanning the gap. The CDR3 is made up of 13 amino acids. Germline V gene lookup returns CDR1 SGDLS and CDR2 YYNGEE.

This clone showed up just a few times. The chain is built from TRBV27 and TRBJ1-1; a weak D match, TRBD1 (6 bases). The CDR3 is 11 amino acids. Trimming took 8 bases from V and 11 from J, leaving 15 bases between them. Germline CDR1 is MNHEY and CDR2 is SMNVEV (reference sequence). CDR3 in amino acids: CASQIAGEAFF. The CDR3 DNA follows: TGTGCCAGCCAGATTGCAGGGGAGGCTTTCTTT.

J is TRBJ2-3 and V is TRBV6-6; maybe TRBD1 (6 bases). The CDR3 consists of 15 residues. The V and J ends lost 5 bases and 1 base respectively, with 13 bases between them. Germline V gene data show CDR1 as MNHNY and CDR2 as SVGAGI (reference sequence). Here the CDR3 reads CASSLSWGRTDTQYF. CDR3 DNA: TGTGCCAGCAGTCTCAGCTGGGGGCGCACAGATACGCAGTATTTT.

This chain joins TRBV6-6 and TRBJ2-1, with a weak D call TRBD1 (5 bases). The CDR3 totals 13 residues. With 6 bases removed from V and 4 bases from J, the gap between germline ends came to 10 bases. CDR1 is MNHNY and CDR2 is SVGAGI in the germline V gene (reference sequence). CDR3 nucleotides: TGTGCCAGCAGCCCTCGACAGTACAATGAGCAGTTCTTC. This translates into CASSPRQYNEQFF.

The chain joins TRBV7-3 to TRBJ2-5; D tentatively fits TRBD1 or TRBD2 (6 bases each). Trimming cost V 1 base and J 5 bases, with 11 bases left between them. The CDR3 runs 14 residues. Looked up from germline, CDR1 is SGHTA and CDR2 is FQGTGA. The CDR3 bases are TGTGCCAGCAGCTTAAGGGGGGCAGAGGAGACCCAGTACTTC. Translation: CASSLRGAEETQYF.

The chain recombines TRBV30 with TRBJ2-1; 11 nucleotides agree with TRBD2. Trimming removed 7 bases from V and 5 bases from J; junction bases left unmatched: 4. CDR1 and CDR2 (germline): GTSNPN, SVGIG (reference sequence). The CDR3 length is 13 residues. The CDR3 protein is CALGTSGDNEQFF. The CDR3 DNA is TGTGCCTTGGGGACTAGCGGCGACAATGAGCAGTTCTTC.

This chain links TRBV5-6 with TRBJ2-5; 8 bases match TRBD2. The CDR3 totals 15 residues. Germline V lookup: CDR1 SGHDT, CDR2 YYEEEE. Trimming cost V 0 bases and J 7 bases; bases outside gene matches: 8. CDR3 protein: CASSLGSGRMGTQYF. CDR3 DNA: TGTGCCAGCAGCTTGGGGAGCGGGAGAATGGGGACCCAGTACTTC. The whole variable domain, remainder taken from reference TRBV5-6 and TRBJ2-5, is DAGVTQSPTHLIKTRGQQVTLRCSPKSGHDTVSWYQQALGQGPQFIFQYYEEEERQRGNFPDRFSGHQFPNYSSELNVNALLLGDSALYLCASSLGSGRMGTQYFGPGTRLLVL.

The J gene is TRBJ1-4, the V gene TRBV19, with unresolved D. Germline CDR1 and CDR2: LNHDA and SQIVND (reference sequence). Trimming took 5 bases from V and 8 from J, leaving 15 bases between them. CDR3 size: 14 residues. The CDR3 DNA follows: TGTGCCAGTAGTTACAGCTCCTTAGCGGAAAAACTGTTTTTT. Translating gives CASSYSSLAEKLFF.

This clone was observed a handful of times. This sequence joins TRBV2 and TRBJ2-6; TRBD2 aligns across 9 bases. This CDR3 is built from 16 residues. V shed 7 bases and J 0 bases; nucleotides not matched to a gene: 4. CDR1 is SNHLY and CDR2 is FYNNEI in the germline V gene. In DNA form, the CDR3 reads TGTGCCAGCAAAAGGACTAGCGACTCTGGGGCCAACGTCCTGACTTTC. Translated: CASKRTSDSGANVLTF. Using reference TRBV2 and TRBJ2-6 for the parts outside the CDR3, the full variable domain is EPEVTQTPSHQVTQMGQEVILRCVPISNHLYFYWYRQILGQKVEFLVSFYNNEISEKSEIFDDQFSVERPDGSNFTLKIRSTKLEDSAMYFCASKRTSDSGANVLTFGAGSRLTVL.

The chain uses TRBV29-1 and TRBJ2-7, with a weak D call TRBD2 (5 bases). CDR1 and CDR2 from the germline V gene are SQVTM and ANQGSEA. The CDR3 is 14 amino acids. The V and J ends lost 7 bases and 0 bases respectively, with 16 bases between them. CDR3 DNA: TGCAGCGCCCGCGGAGGCGGCAGCTCCTACGAGCAGTACTTC. As protein: CSARGGGSSYEQYF.

CDR3 amino acids: CASKYGQANTGELFF. In DNA, the CDR3 is TGCGCCAGCAAGTACGGGCAGGCGAACACCGGGGAGCTGTTTTTT. V is TRBV5-1 and J is TRBJ2-2; no definite D call. V lost 6 bases and J lost 0, with 12 bases in between. The CDR3 sequence is 15 residues long. Per germline, CDR1 SGHRS and CDR2 YFSETQ.

The chain combines TRBV5-6 with TRBJ2-7, with 7 bases lining up with TRBD1. The length of the CDR3 is 19 residues. Germline CDR1 SGHDT, CDR2 YYEEEE. Trimming cost V 4 bases and J 2 bases; bases outside gene matches: 21. The DNA of the CDR3 is TGTGCCAGCAGCGTCCGGCTACAGGGGCCCGCGCCCCTTACCTACGAGCAGTACTTC. Amino acids: CASSVRLQGPAPLTYEQYF.

The genes are TRBV28 and TRBJ2-4, with a tentative D call TRBD1 (6 bases). This CDR3 has 15 residues. Germline lookup yields CDR1 MDHEN and CDR2 SYDVKM. V lost 1 base, J lost 8 bases, and 15 bases lay in between. CDR3 sequence: CASSLSGQGRDIQYF. In DNA, the CDR3 is TGTGCCAGCAGTTTATCCGGCCAGGGGCGGGACATTCAGTACTTC.

The chain couples TRBV5-1 to TRBJ1-1, with TRBD1 matching 9 bases. Germline V gives CDR1 SGHRS, CDR2 YFSETQ. This CDR3 has 14 residues. With 6 bases clipped from V and 5 bases from J, the junction kept 8 bases outside the gene matches. Here the CDR3 DNA reads TGCGCCAGCACGGGACCCGGGACAGGGACTGAAGCTTTCTTT. Its protein product is CASTGPGTGTEAFF. The full variable domain, its missing parts supplied by reference TRBV5-1 and TRBJ1-1, is KAGVTQTPRYLIKTRGQQVTLSCSPISGHRSVSWYQQTPGQGLQFLFEYFSETQRNKGNFPGRFSGRQFSNSRSEMNVSTLELGDSALYLCASTGPGTGTEAFFGQGTRLTVV.